The following is a T cell receptor beta chain sequence with its context. Which antigen it targets is not known. No quality values exist for individual bases; no much larger clone is one base distant. This sample is part of a study of cytomegalovirus exposure and HLA in healthy donors (dated by TCRdb to about 2017). Notes on the research overall: An earlier analysis of roughly 500 of the donors reported more than 250 Gb of sequence data and approximately 110 million unique TCR beta sequences from approximately 180 million T cells. Around 330 gigabases of sequencing data and around 85 million unique TCR sequences made up an early release that covered 500 to 700 HLA-typed donors. Of the 300 to 400 genotyped donors, approximately 83% fell in the genetic ancestry cluster associated with self-reported Caucasian donors. The aim of the study was to test whether cataloging public T cell receptors could identify signatures of past pathogen exposure. The T cell repertoires of 666 subjects were profiled by immunosequencing and related to cytomegalovirus serostatus. Along with the approximately 650-subject first cohort, a separate validation cohort of around 110 different subjects was used. To predict cytomegalovirus infection status, the study combined high-throughput TCR immunosequencing, statistical association of individual TCRs with disease status, and machine learning. A later analysis re-analyzed previously published TCR beta repertoires from approximately 700 donors and added high-resolution HLA genotyping to study TCR occurrence patterns. Rather than using new phenotypic data, the later analysis identified candidate immune exposures from TCR beta sequences and from how often those sequences occurred across donors. An earlier analysis of 587 of the donors used high-throughput TCR beta sequencing to judge whether each TCR beta V gene segment behaved as functional or pseudogenic. Donor age, sex, ethnicity and CMV serostatus were collected together with the repertoire data. A later genetic analysis used genome-wide SNP genotypes for about 65% of the roughly 700 donors, treating that subset as a discovery cohort. Every discovery cohort repertoire had been produced on one sequencing platform. Both class I and class II loci were covered by HLA typing, at four-digit resolution. The number of donors typed differed by locus, with about 629-640 for A, B, C, DRB1 and DQB1, roughly 520 for DQA1, 606 for DPA1, and approximately 470 for DPB1. Because of strong linkage in the cohort, four to six DR-DQ haplotypes were treated as single units for association and clustering. On average, around 240,000 unique TCR beta nucleotide sequences were sequenced per donor among about 400 genotyped donors of the cohort, with roughly 20% of those sequences being non-productive. Results the study describes overall, beyond this receptor: An earlier analysis of approximately 530 of the donors showed that most TCR beta V segments appeared in productive rearrangements either about 87% or about 30% of the time, which broadly matched IMGT annotations. Linkage disequilibrium might explain the correlated functional status among segregating V segments, but an unknown experimental factor could not be ruled out. The sequencing pipeline was judged likely to have produced a cluster of highly shared sequence variants as a technical artifact. A later analysis found that most CMV-associated TCR beta chains appeared HLA-restricted, with HLA associations seemingly driven largely by CMV exposure. Across donors, most TCR sequences were observed very rarely, whereas some public TCRs were present in many individuals. Because counts were too low, more than 15 rarely observed V segments, including chromosome 9 orphons, were excluded from the earlier analysis of around 590 of the donors. In a later analysis, the rate of TCR association differed among HLA loci, with DRB1 alleles having the most associated TCRs and HLA-C alleles having the fewest. Assigning TCR associations to individual alleles was difficult when HLA alleles, especially DR and DQ, strongly co-occurred. Compared with the approximately 710-donor mean, donors in an Asian-associated ancestry cluster had fewer N-insertions in productive TCRs, according to a later genetic analysis. In a later analysis, HLA-associated TCR beta chains were found to be more clonally expanded and to have lower generation probabilities than equally common non-associated chains. Immune exposure information for the cohort was limited to CMV serostatus. A further reported finding was that TCR beta sequences accurately predicted the HLA-A and HLA-B alleles for most subjects in the first cohort. Specific HLA alleles were associated with about 17,000 TCR beta sequences at a false discovery rate of 0.05 in a later analysis. The authors suggested that the approach could potentially be generalized to other disease states and immunological phenotypes. HLA typing was unavailable for some donors at each locus, so association tests used only the typed subset. An association between a missense DCLRE1C variant and V-gene and J-gene trimming of TCR beta chains was found in a later genetic analysis and replicated in an independent cohort. In both the original and validation cohorts, the classifier was reported to diagnose cytomegalovirus status with high specificity and sensitivity. A later analysis reported that several top co-occurrence clusters appeared linked to parvovirus B19, influenza, CMV and Epstein-Barr virus. A total of fewer than 200 TCR beta chains were listed by the study as associated with cytomegalovirus. In this cohort, only TCR beta chains were sequenced, and detectable features were limited by the absence of alpha or paired-chain data. Sequencing depth was assumed to be roughly uniform across donors in the presence/absence analyses, though that assumption may not hold. Three of the identified cytomegalovirus-associated TCR beta chains were confirmed in vitro to be specific for cytomegalovirus antigens.

In total, 500 to 700 healthy bone marrow donors made up the cohort. At the time of sampling, all cohort members were nominally healthy, though unrecorded immune exposures were likely present. The donor was CMV seropositive and belonged to the group of over 250 seropositive cohort members. Every donor gave a peripheral blood sample, and the peripheral blood mononuclear cells from that sample were used for TCR beta sequencing. The Qiagen DNeasy Blood Extraction Kit was used to extract genomic DNA from the blood cell samples. The method behind the library was the immunoSEQ multiplex PCR assay. The multiplex PCR relied on a mix of 60 forward primers for TCR Vbeta segments and 13 reverse primers for TCR Jbeta segments. A multiplex PCR assay on genomic DNA amplified the CDR3 region of rearranged TCR beta genes. The Illumina HiSeq System was used to sequence the amplified TCR beta libraries as 87-base-pair reads. Under the source paper's analysis protocol: In a later analysis, 70 million to 95 million unique TCR beta chains were counted across the approximately 640 repertoires, and around 10 million of these chains were shared by at least two donors. A nearest-neighbor algorithm error-corrected the raw reads and collapsed the reads into unique sequences, merging closely related sequences to remove PCR and sequencing errors. To assign V, D and J gene segments, CDR3 sequences were aligned to IMGT reference sequences. For a sequence to be retained, a match of at least six nucleotides to both a V gene segment and a J gene segment was required. A rearrangement counted as productive if the CDR3 had no stop codons and remained in frame with V and J, and every other rearrangement counted as non-productive. CDR3 was defined by IMGT convention, running from the second conserved V-encoded cysteine to the conserved J-encoded phenylalanine. Sequences without an unambiguous match to a single V gene segment were excluded from the earlier analysis of a few hundred of the donors. In an earlier analysis of approximately 500 of the donors, a V segment was called functional when productive rearrangements were above 56.7%, and segregating when the standard deviation between donors exceeded 5%. A statistical classification framework was built for diagnosing cytomegalovirus status from the catalog of TCR beta chain sequences. V and J gene assignment, in a later analysis, came from comparing TCR nucleotide sequences with IMGT/GENE-DB human TR gene sequences. In a later analysis, CDR3 sequences and most-parsimonious VDJ recombination scenarios were assigned using the TCRdist pipeline. A later analysis defined each TCR beta chain by its CDR3 amino acid sequence plus V-gene family, and excluded reads lacking a unique V-gene family. A later analysis removed several hundred highly shared, low-generation-probability nucleotide sequences to deal with suspected cross-contamination and a sequencing artifact. In a later analysis, a clonal expansion index for each public chain was calculated from normalized within-repertoire ranks of inferred template counts. Generation probabilities in a later analysis came from a VDJ recombination model fitted to out-of-frame rearrangements, and those results were checked against IGoR. A later analysis scored TCR-TCR, TCR-HLA and TCR-CMV co-occurrence with hypergeometric tests, applying a repertoire-size bias correction to TCR pairs. In a later analysis, false discovery rates were estimated by permuting HLA or CMV assignments 20 times. In a later analysis, co-occurring TCRs were grouped with DBSCAN, and TCRdist sequence similarity was added when clustering was performed within HLA-allele-positive subsets. Co-occurrence clustering excluded repertoires with fewer than 30,000 or more than 120,000 public chains, plus five with anomalous nucleotide sharing. TCRdb's version of the immuneACCESS table is confined to in-frame rearrangements and falls short of the full clone set. An unresolved V gene accounts for under half of the shortfall where checked; the remainder is of unknown origin. V and J calls and clone size are given by that table; D and trimming were obtained from the DNA. The sample records 150,000 to 180,000 clones, around 82% of which are singletons. Roughly 5.9% of the sample rests with the top ten.

Input material: PBMCs. This receptor was taken from a woman aged 40 to 50 in good health and CMV-seropositive.

The DNA is as follows: TGTGCCAGCAGCCAACCAGGGTCCCGAGCTTTCTTT. It specifies CASSQPGSRAFF. Recombination joined TRBV14 with TRBJ1-1, and the D gene may be TRBD1, 5 bases matching. At the junction V is shortened by 2 bases and J by 10 bases, with 11 bases in between. The CDR3 runs 12 amino acids, cysteine and phenylalanine included. Here the CDR3 DNA is all that survives: 36 bases in frame from base 1. The germline V gene supplies CDR1 SGHDN and CDR2 FVKESK.